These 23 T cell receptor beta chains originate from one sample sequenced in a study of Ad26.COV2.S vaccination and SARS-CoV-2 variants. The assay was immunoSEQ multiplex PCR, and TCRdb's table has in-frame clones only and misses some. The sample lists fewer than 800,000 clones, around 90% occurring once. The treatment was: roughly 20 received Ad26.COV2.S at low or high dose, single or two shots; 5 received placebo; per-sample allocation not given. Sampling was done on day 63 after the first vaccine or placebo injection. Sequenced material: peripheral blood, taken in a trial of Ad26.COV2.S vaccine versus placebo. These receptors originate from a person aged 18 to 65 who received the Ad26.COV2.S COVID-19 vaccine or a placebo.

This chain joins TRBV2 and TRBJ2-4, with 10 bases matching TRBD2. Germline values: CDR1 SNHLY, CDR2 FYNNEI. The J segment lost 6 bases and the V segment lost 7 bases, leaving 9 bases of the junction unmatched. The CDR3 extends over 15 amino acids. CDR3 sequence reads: CASTMIRTSGNIQYF. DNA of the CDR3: TGTGCCAGCACGATGATTAGGACTAGCGGAAACATTCAGTACTTC. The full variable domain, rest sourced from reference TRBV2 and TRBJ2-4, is EPEVTQTPSHQVTQMGQEVILRCVPISNHLYFYWYRQILGQKVEFLVSFYNNEISEKSEIFDDQFSVERPDGSNFTLKIRSTKLEDSAMYFCASTMIRTSGNIQYFGAGTRLSVL.

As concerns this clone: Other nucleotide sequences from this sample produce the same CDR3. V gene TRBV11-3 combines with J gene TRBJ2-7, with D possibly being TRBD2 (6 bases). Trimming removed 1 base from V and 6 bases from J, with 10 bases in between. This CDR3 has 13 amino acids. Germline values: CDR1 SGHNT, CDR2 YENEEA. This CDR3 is CASSLVGGGEQYF. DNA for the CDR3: TGTGCCAGCAGCTTAGTGGGAGGCGGCGAGCAGTACTTC.

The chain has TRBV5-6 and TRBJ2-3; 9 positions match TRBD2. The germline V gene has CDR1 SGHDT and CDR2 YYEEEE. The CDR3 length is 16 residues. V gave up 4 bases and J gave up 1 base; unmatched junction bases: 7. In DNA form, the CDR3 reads TGTGCCAGCAGCCCAGCCTCTAGCGGGGGCACAGATACGCAGTATTTT. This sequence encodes CASSPASSGGTDTQYF.

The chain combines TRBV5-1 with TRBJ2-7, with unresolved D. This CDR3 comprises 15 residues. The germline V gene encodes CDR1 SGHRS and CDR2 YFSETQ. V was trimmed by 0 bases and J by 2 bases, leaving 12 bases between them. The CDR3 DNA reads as TGCGCCAGCAGCTTGGCCAGTGGGAAAGCCTACGAGCAGTACTTC. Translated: CASSLASGKAYEQYF.

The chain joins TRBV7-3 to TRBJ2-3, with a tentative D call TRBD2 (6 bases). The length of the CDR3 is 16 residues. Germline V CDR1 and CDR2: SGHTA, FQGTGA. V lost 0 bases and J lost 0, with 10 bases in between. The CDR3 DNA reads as TGTGCCAGCAGCTTAACCTCACGGGGGAGCACAGATACGCAGTATTTT. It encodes CASSLTSRGSTDTQYF.

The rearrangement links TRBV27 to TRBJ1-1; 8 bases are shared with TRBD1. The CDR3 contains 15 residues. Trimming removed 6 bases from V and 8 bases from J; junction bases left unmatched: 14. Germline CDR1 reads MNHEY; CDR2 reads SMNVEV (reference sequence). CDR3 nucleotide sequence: TGTGCCAGCAGCTTTATGGCATTCACAGGGGGGGAAGCTTTCTTT. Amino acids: CASSFMAFTGGEAFF.

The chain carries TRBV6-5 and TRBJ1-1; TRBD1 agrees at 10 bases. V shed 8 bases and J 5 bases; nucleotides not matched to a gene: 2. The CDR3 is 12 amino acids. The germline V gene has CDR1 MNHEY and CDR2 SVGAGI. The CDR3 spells CASDRGRTEAFF. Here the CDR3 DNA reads TGTGCCAGCGACAGGGGGCGAACTGAAGCTTTCTTT.

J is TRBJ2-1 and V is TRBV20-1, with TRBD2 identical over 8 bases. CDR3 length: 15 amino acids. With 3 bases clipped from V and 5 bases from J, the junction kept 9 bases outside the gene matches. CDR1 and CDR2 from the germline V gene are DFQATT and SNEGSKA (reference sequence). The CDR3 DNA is TGCAGTGCTAGTTCCGGGGGGGCCGGGGACAATGAGCAGTTCTTC. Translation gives CSASSGGAGDNEQFF.

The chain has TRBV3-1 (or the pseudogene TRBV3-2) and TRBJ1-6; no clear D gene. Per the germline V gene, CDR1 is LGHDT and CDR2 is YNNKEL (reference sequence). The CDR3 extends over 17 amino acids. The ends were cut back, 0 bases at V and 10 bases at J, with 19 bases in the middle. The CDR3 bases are TGTGCCAGCAGCCAAGATAAGCGGCCCACCAATAGATCACCCCTCCACTTT. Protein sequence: CASSQDKRPTNRSPLHF.

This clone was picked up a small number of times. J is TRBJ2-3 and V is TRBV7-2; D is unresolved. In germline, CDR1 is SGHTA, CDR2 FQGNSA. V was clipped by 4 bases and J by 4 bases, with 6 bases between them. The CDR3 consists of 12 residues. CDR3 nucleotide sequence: TGTGCCAGCAGCTCCACAGCAGATACGCAGTATTTT. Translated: CASSSTADTQYF.

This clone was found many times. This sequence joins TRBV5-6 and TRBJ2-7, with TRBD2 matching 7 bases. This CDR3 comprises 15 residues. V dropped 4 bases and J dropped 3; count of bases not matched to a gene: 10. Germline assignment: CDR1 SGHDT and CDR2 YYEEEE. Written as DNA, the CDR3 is TGTGCCAGCAGCATTATAGCGGGTGAGGGCTACGAGCAGTACTTC. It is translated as CASSIIAGEGYEQYF. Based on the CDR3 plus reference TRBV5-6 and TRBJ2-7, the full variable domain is DAGVTQSPTHLIKTRGQQVTLRCSPKSGHDTVSWYQQALGQGPQFIFQYYEEEERQRGNFPDRFSGHQFPNYSSELNVNALLLGDSALYLCASSIIAGEGYEQYFGPGTRLTVT.

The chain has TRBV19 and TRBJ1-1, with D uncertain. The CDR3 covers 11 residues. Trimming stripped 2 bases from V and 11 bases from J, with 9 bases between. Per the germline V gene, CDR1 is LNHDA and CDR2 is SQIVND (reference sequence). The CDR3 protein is CASSILSRAFF. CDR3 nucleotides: TGTGCCAGTAGTATACTCTCACGGGCTTTCTTT.

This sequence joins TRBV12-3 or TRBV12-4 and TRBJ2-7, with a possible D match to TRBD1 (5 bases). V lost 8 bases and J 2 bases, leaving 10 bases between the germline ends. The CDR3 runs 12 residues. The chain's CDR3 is CASSRGPYEQYF. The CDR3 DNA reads TGTGCCAGCTCTAGGGGTCCCTACGAGCAGTACTTC.

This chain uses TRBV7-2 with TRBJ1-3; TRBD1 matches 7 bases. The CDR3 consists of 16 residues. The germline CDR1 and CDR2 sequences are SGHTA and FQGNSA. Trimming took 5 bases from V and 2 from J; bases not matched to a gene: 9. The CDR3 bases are TGTGCCAGCAGCACGACGACAGGGCGAGCTGGAAACACCATATATTTT. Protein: CASSTTTGRAGNTIYF.

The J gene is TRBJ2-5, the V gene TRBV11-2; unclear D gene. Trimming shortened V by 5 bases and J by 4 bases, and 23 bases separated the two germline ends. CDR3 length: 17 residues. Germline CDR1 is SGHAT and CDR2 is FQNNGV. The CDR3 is CASSPGPGGTRRETQYF. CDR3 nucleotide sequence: TGTGCCAGCAGCCCAGGTCCAGGCGGAACCAGGAGAGAGACCCAGTACTTC.

CDR3 coding DNA: TGTGCCAGCAGCACACAAGCGTTAGCGGGAGGGATCTACAATGAGCAGTTCTTC. This translates into CASSTQALAGGIYNEQFF. The chain combines TRBV3-1 (or the pseudogene TRBV3-2) with TRBJ2-1; TRBD2 matches at 11 bases. V gave up 5 bases and J gave up 3 bases; unmatched junction bases: 12. CDR3 length equals 18 residues. Germline-derived CDR1 and CDR2 are LGHDT and YNNKEL (reference sequence).

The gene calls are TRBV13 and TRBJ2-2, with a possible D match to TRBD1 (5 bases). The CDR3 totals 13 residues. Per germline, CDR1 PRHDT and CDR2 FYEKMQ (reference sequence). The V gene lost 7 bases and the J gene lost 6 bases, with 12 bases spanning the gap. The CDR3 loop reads CASTPGIPGELFF. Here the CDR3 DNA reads TGTGCCAGCACCCCAGGGATTCCCGGGGAGCTGTTTTTT.

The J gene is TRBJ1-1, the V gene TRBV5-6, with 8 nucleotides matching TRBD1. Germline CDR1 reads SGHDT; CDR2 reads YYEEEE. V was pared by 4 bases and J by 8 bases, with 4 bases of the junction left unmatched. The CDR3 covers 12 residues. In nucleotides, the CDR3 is TGTGCCAGCAGCCCAGACAGGGGAGAAGCTTTCTTT. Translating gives CASSPDRGEAFF.

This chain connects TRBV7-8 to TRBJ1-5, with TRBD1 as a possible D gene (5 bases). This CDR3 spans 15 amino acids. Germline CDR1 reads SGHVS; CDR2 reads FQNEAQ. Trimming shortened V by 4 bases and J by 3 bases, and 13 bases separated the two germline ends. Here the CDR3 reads CASSSEHRINQPQHF. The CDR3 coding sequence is TGTGCCAGCAGCTCGGAACACAGGATCAATCAGCCCCAGCATTTT.

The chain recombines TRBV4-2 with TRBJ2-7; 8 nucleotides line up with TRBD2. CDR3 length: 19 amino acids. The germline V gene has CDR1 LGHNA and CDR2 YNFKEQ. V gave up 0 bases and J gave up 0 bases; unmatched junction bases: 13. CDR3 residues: CASSQDRTSRVDYSYEQYF. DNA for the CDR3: TGTGCCAGCAGCCAAGATCGGACTAGCAGGGTAGATTACTCCTACGAGCAGTACTTC.

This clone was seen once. The CDR3 nucleotides are TGTGCCAGCAGCTTAATGGGAACTGAAGCTTTCTTT. This gives the protein CASSLMGTEAFF. The chain is built from TRBV7-9 and TRBJ1-1; D remains unclear. Germline V CDR1 and CDR2: SEHNR, FQNEAQ (reference sequence). Trimming left V 2 bases short and J 5 bases short, with 6 bases between. The CDR3 is 12 residues long.

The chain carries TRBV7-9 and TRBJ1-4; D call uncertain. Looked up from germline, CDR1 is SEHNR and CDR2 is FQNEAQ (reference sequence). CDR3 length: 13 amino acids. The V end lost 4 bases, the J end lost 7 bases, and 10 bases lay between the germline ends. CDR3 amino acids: CASSSGGFEKLFF. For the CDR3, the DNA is TGTGCCAGCAGCTCCGGTGGGTTTGAAAAACTGTTTTTT.

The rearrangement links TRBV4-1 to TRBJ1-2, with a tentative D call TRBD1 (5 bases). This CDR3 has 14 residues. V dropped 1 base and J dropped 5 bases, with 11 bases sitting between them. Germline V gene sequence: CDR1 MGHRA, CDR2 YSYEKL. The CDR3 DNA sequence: TGCGCCAGCAGCCAAGGGGGCCGGGAGTATGGCTACACCTTC. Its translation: CASSQGGREYGYTF.